This TCR beta chain emerged from a study of cytomegalovirus exposure and HLA in healthy donors (dated by TCRdb to about 2017). Regarding the research as a whole: In an earlier analysis of under 600 of the donors, about 260 Gb of sequence data and 90 million to 120 million unique TCR beta sequences from 180 million or so T cells were reported. An early release that covered 500 to 800 HLA-typed donors contained approximately 300 gigabases of sequencing data and roughly 84 million unique TCR sequences. Of the approximately 370 genotyped donors, 75% to 85% were placed in the genetic ancestry cluster associated with self-reported Caucasian donors. The study was designed to test whether signatures of past pathogen exposure could be identified by cataloging public T cell receptors. The T cell repertoires of under 750 subjects were profiled by immunosequencing and related to cytomegalovirus serostatus. A separate validation cohort of roughly 110 different subjects was used in addition to the roughly 720-subject first cohort. To predict cytomegalovirus infection status, the study combined high-throughput TCR immunosequencing, statistical association of individual TCRs with disease status, and machine learning. In a later analysis, previously published TCR beta repertoires from 666 donors were re-analyzed and high-resolution HLA genotyping was added so that TCR occurrence patterns could be studied. Rather than drawing on any new phenotypic data, the later analysis identified candidate immune exposures from TCR beta sequences and the way those sequences occurred across donors. An earlier analysis of around 580 of the donors used high-throughput TCR beta sequencing to judge whether each TCR beta V gene segment behaved as functional or pseudogenic. Donor age, sex, ethnicity and CMV serostatus were compiled together with the repertoire data. A later genetic analysis used genome-wide SNP genotypes for about 65% of the roughly 670 donors, treating that subset as a discovery cohort. Every repertoire in the discovery cohort had been generated on one and the same sequencing platform. Class I and class II HLA loci were covered by the typing at four-digit resolution. Typing coverage varied by locus: roughly 620-640 donors for A, B, C, DRB1 and DQB1; roughly 510 for DQA1; around 610 for DPA1; roughly 470 for DPB1. Several DR-DQ haplotypes were treated as single units for association and clustering because of strong linkage in the cohort. On average, approximately 250,000 unique TCR beta nucleotide sequences were sequenced per donor among more than 350 genotyped donors of the cohort, with about 19% of those sequences being non-productive. The study at large found these results: Some IMGT-functional V segments, including TRBV6-2 and TRBV6-3, could not be told apart with the 87-base-pair reads, so those segments were excluded. In a later analysis, several top co-occurrence clusters were reported to appear linked to parvovirus B19, influenza, CMV and Epstein-Barr virus. The presence/absence analyses assumed that sequencing depth was roughly uniform across donors, and that assumption may not be true. In vitro tests confirmed that three of the cytomegalovirus-associated TCR beta chains recognize cytomegalovirus antigens. Compared with the roughly 700-donor mean, donors in an Asian-associated ancestry cluster had fewer N-insertions in productive TCRs, according to a later genetic analysis. At a false discovery rate of 0.05, a later analysis linked under 20,000 TCR beta sequences to specific HLA alleles. Across donors, most TCR sequences were observed very rarely, whereas some public TCRs were present in many individuals. It was suggested by the authors that the approach could potentially be generalized to other disease states and immunological phenotypes. Correlated functional status among segregating V segments might be attributable to linkage disequilibrium, but an unknown experimental factor could not be ruled out. The classifier was reported to diagnose cytomegalovirus status with high specificity and sensitivity in both the original cohort and the validation cohort. Compared with equally common non-associated chains, HLA-associated TCR beta chains in a later analysis were more clonally expanded and had lower generation probabilities. The earlier analysis of 587 of the donors excluded roughly 16 rarely observed V segments, including chromosome 9 orphons, because counts were too low. An earlier analysis of 450 to 750 of the donors showed that most TCR beta V segments appeared in productive rearrangements either about 87% or about 30% of the time, which broadly matched IMGT annotations. A cluster of highly shared sequence variants was judged likely to be a technical artifact of the sequencing pipeline. In a later analysis, the rate of TCR association differed among HLA loci, with DRB1 alleles having the most associated TCRs and HLA-C alleles having the fewest. Because HLA typing was unavailable for some donors at each locus, only the typed subset was used in association tests. CMV serostatus was the only immune exposure information available for the cohort. When HLA alleles, especially DR and DQ, strongly co-occurred, attributing TCR associations to individual alleles was difficult. The study gave a list of more than 150 TCR beta chains associated with cytomegalovirus. This cohort had only TCR beta chains sequenced, and the lack of alpha or paired-chain data limited which features could be detected. A further reported finding was that TCR beta sequences accurately predicted the HLA-A and HLA-B alleles for most subjects in the first cohort. In a later genetic analysis, a missense DCLRE1C variant was associated with V-gene and J-gene trimming of TCR beta chains, and the association was replicated in an independent cohort. Most CMV-associated TCR beta chains appeared to be HLA-restricted in a later analysis, and the HLA associations seemed to be driven largely by CMV exposure.

With regard to this clone: Its antigen target is currently unknown. Nothing much larger sits one base from this clone, and base qualities are not available.

Libraries came from the immunoSEQ multiplex PCR assay. For the multiplex PCR, a mixture combining 60 forward primers for TCR Vbeta segments and 13 reverse primers for TCR Jbeta segments was used. The CDR3 region of rearranged TCR beta genes was amplified from genomic DNA by a multiplex PCR assay. The amplified TCR beta libraries were sequenced on the Illumina HiSeq System as 87-base-pair reads. Processing in the source paper ran as follows. A later analysis counted some 80 million unique TCR beta chains across the 666 repertoires, and some 11 million of these chains were shared by at least two donors. A nearest-neighbor algorithm error-corrected the raw reads and collapsed the reads into unique sequences, merging closely related sequences to remove PCR and sequencing errors. Alignment of CDR3 sequences to IMGT reference sequences was used to assign V, D and J gene segments. For a sequence to be retained, a match of at least six nucleotides to both a V gene segment and a J gene segment was required. A rearrangement was called productive if the CDR3 had no stop codons and remained in frame with V and J, and every other rearrangement was called non-productive. CDR3 was defined by IMGT convention, running from the second conserved V-encoded cysteine to the conserved J-encoded phenylalanine. In an earlier analysis of around 570 of the donors, sequences lacking an unambiguous match to a single V gene segment were excluded. In an earlier analysis of some 590 of the donors, a V segment was called functional when productive rearrangements were above 56.7%, and segregating when the standard deviation between donors exceeded 5%. A statistical classification framework was built to diagnose cytomegalovirus status from the catalog of TCR beta chain sequences. A later analysis assigned V and J genes by comparing TCR nucleotide sequences with IMGT/GENE-DB human TR gene sequences. A later analysis assigned CDR3 sequences and most-parsimonious VDJ recombination scenarios with the TCRdist pipeline. A later analysis defined each TCR beta chain by its CDR3 amino acid sequence plus V-gene family, and excluded reads lacking a unique V-gene family. As a way to deal with suspected cross-contamination and a sequencing artifact, a later analysis dropped 500 to 700 nucleotide sequences that were highly shared and had low generation probability. In a later analysis, a clonal expansion index for each public chain was calculated from normalized within-repertoire ranks of inferred template counts. Generation probabilities in a later analysis came from a VDJ recombination model fitted to out-of-frame rearrangements, and those results were checked against IGoR. In a later analysis, TCR-TCR, TCR-HLA and TCR-CMV co-occurrence was scored with hypergeometric tests, and a repertoire-size bias correction was applied to TCR pairs. False discovery rates were estimated in a later analysis by permuting HLA or CMV assignments 20 times. In a later analysis, co-occurring TCRs were grouped with DBSCAN, and TCRdist sequence similarity was added when clustering was performed within HLA-allele-positive subsets. Repertoires with fewer than 30,000 or more than 120,000 public chains, plus five repertoires with anomalous nucleotide sharing, were excluded from co-occurrence clustering. TCRdb holds this immuneACCESS table with in-frame rearrangements only. Some clones are missing; in checked studies, unresolved V genes explain under half, and the rest has no known cause. Clone size and V and J calls were adopted from that table, with D and trimming inferred from the DNA. The sample profile shows about 90,000 clones; around 79% of them were found once. The ten most abundant clones make up about 4.5% of the sample.

The cohort was made up of approximately 700 healthy bone marrow donors. All cohort members were sampled while nominally healthy, although unrecorded immune exposures were likely present. The donor was CMV seropositive and was included in the group of approximately 310 seropositive cohort members. Every donor gave a peripheral blood sample, and the peripheral blood mononuclear cells from that sample were used for TCR beta sequencing. The Qiagen DNeasy Blood Extraction Kit was used to extract genomic DNA from the blood cell samples. V is cut by 2 bases and J by 9 bases, and the space between the germline ends is 18 bases. The germline V gene specifies SGHTS as CDR1 and YDEGEE as CDR2. Spanning cysteine to phenylalanine, the CDR3 consists of 15 amino acids. The only DNA kept is the CDR3, 45 bases in frame from the first base.

Sequencing was done on a sample of PBMCs. This sequence was found in a woman aged 35 to 49 in good health and CMV-seropositive. The rearranged chain carries TRBV5-8 and TRBJ1-5, with a weak D call of TRBD1 (5 bases match). CDR3 protein: CASSFLRGADVPQHF. The DNA sequence is TGTGCCAGCAGCTTTTTAAGGGGTGCAGATGTGCCCCAGCATTTT.